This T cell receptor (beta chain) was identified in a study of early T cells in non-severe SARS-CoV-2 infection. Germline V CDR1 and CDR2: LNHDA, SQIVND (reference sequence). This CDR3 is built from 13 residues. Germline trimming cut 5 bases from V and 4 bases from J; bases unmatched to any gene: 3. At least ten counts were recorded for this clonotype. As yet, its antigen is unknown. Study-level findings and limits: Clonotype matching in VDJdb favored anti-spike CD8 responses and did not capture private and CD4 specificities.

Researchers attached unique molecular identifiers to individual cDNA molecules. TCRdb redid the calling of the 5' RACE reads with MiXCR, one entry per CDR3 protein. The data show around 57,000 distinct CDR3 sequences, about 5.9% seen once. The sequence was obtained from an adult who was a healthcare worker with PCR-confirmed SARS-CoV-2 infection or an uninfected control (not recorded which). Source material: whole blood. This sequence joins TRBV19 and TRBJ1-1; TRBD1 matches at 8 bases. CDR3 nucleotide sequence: TGTGCCAGTAGTCCACAGGGGGGCACTGAAGCTTTCTTT. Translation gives CASSPQGGTEAFF.